Listed below are T cell receptor beta chains from one sample, sequenced in a study of blood T cell repertoires in COVID-19. Some clones are missing from TCRdb's copy, which holds only in-frame ones; the method was immunoSEQ multiplex PCR. The sample holds around 130,000 clones, roughly 88% seen once. Sequenced input: peripheral blood. All receptors come from a man aged 60 to 75 with active or convalescent COVID-19. Each CDR3 is given with its conserved first and last residue. Each record gives: D gene, V gene, J gene, clone size, CDR3 DNA, CDR3 protein. D genes are given only for firm matches. Clone size appears in some rows only: once, few, many, or a class for an expanded clone.

TRBD2,TRBV7-4,TRBJ2-7,once,TGTGCCAGCAGCCCCCGGGGAGGGCTCTACGAGCAGTACTTC,CASSPRGGLYEQYF
NA,TRBV9,TRBJ2-2,NA,TGTGCCAGCAGCGTATTAGCGATCCCCGGGGAGCTGTTTTTT,CASSVLAIPGELFF
NA,TRBV24-1,TRBJ2-7,few,TGTGCCACCAGCCGGGACACGTCCTACGAGCAGTACTTC,CATSRDTSYEQYF
NA,TRBV28,TRBJ2-7,NA,TGTGCCAGCAGTTTCCAAGGTTCCGGGAACTACGAGCAGTACTTC,CASSFQGSGNYEQYF
TRBD1,TRBV5-1,TRBJ2-5,NA,TGCGCCAGCAGCTTCGGGACAGGGGTAGAGACCCAGTACTTC,CASSFGTGVETQYF
TRBD1,TRBV19,TRBJ2-7,NA,TGTGCCAGTAGTATATACGGGACAGGGAGGAACGAGCAGTACTTC,CASSIYGTGRNEQYF
NA,TRBV6-2/TRBV6-3,TRBJ2-6,NA,TGTGCCAGCAGTTACAGGGGCTCTGGGGCCAACGTCCTGACTTTC,CASSYRGSGANVLTF
NA,TRBV6-5,TRBJ1-5,NA,TGTGCCAGCAAGGCGGGGCAGGGAAATCAGCCCCAGCATTTT,CASKAGQGNQPQHF
TRBD2,TRBV2,TRBJ2-2,NA,TGTGCCAGCAGCCAGGGACTAGCGGGAAGCGGGGAGCTGTTTTTT,CASSQGLAGSGELFF
NA,TRBV9,TRBJ1-2,few,TGTGCCAGCAGCGTGGAACCGGGCAGGGACATACAGGTCACCTTC,CASSVEPGRDIQVTF
TRBD2,TRBV2,TRBJ2-5,NA,TGTGCCAGCAGTGAATTAGCGGGAGGTCGGAGAGAGACCCAGTACTTC,CASSELAGGRRETQYF
NA,TRBV5-1,TRBJ2-5,NA,TGCGCCAGCAGCTTCGCGAGGCAAGAGACCCAGTACTTC,CASSFARQETQYF
TRBD2,TRBV27,TRBJ2-1,NA,TGTGCCAGCAGTCGAGGGCTAGCGGGAGTAGGGAATGAGCAGTTCTTC,CASSRGLAGVGNEQFF
TRBD2,TRBV28,TRBJ2-5,NA,TGTGCCAGCACAACTAGCGGACAGACCCAGTACTTC,CASTTSGQTQYF
NA,TRBV21-1,TRBJ2-5,NA,TGTGCCAGCAGGATCACAGGGGATCAAGAGACCCAGTACTTC,CASRITGDQETQYF
NA,TRBV9,TRBJ1-6,NA,TGTGCCAGCAGCCCCCGAGGACGGGGGGATAATTCACCCCTCCACTTT,CASSPRGRGDNSPLHF
NA,TRBV18,TRBJ2-3,NA,TGTGCCAGCTCACGGGACTCCACAGATACGCAGTATTTT,CASSRDSTDTQYF
NA,TRBV3-1/TRBV3-2,TRBJ1-1,NA,TGTGCCAGCAGTTGGGGCGTGTCGCAACACACTGAAGCTTTCTTT,CASSWGVSQHTEAFF
TRBD2,TRBV18,TRBJ2-7,NA,TGTGCCAGCTCACCAGATTACGGGACTAGCGGGAGTCTTTACTTC,CASSPDYGTSGSLYF
TRBD1,TRBV6-1,TRBJ2-7,NA,TGTGCCAGCAGTGGGCCCGGGACAGGGCTATGGTACGAGCAGTACTTC,CASSGPGTGLWYEQYF
TRBD2,TRBV29-1,TRBJ2-5,NA,TGCAGCGTTGATATCGGCGGGAGGGCCTGGGAGACCCAGTACTTC,CSVDIGGRAWETQYF
TRBD2,TRBV5-1,TRBJ2-1,once,TGCGCCAGCAGCGTGACCAGGACTAGCGGGAGGGCGCACTCCTACAATGAGCAGTTCTTC,CASSVTRTSGRAHSYNEQFF
TRBD1,TRBV5-6,TRBJ2-4,NA,TGTGCCAGCAGCTCCGACAGGGGGCCGGACATTCAGTACTTC,CASSSDRGPDIQYF
NA,TRBV28,TRBJ2-2,NA,TGTGCCAGCAGGTCTTTGGGTGACTCCCCCGGGGAGCTGTTTTTT,CASRSLGDSPGELFF
NA,TRBV18,TRBJ2-2,NA,TGTGCCAGCTCACCAAGCAACACCGGGGAGCTGTTTTTT,CASSPSNTGELFF
TRBD1,TRBV6-2/TRBV6-3,TRBJ1-5,few,TGTGCCAGCAGCCCACCTAGGACAGGGCCGAATCAGCCCCAGCATTTT,CASSPPRTGPNQPQHF
TRBD2,TRBV19,TRBJ2-2,NA,TGTGCCAGTATAGGGGCTAGCGGGGTCGTCGCCGGGGAGCTGTTTTTT,CASIGASGVVAGELFF
TRBD2,TRBV9,TRBJ2-2,NA,TGTGCCAGCAGCTCCGGGACTAGCAGGGCCGGGGAGCTGTTTTTT,CASSSGTSRAGELFF
NA,TRBV5-1,TRBJ1-3,NA,TGCGCCAGCAGCTTGGGCTCCCGGGACACTTCTGGAAACACCATATATTTT,CASSLGSRDTSGNTIYF
TRBD2,TRBV28,TRBJ2-1,once,TGTGCCAGCGGACTATTAGCGGGAAACAATGAGCAGTTCTTC,CASGLLAGNNEQFF
NA,TRBV2,TRBJ2-1,NA,TGTGCCAGCAGTTTTGACCCTGGGGGTCGGGAGCCACTTGGTGAGCAGTTCTTC,CASSFDPGGREPLGEQFF
NA,TRBV5-6,TRBJ2-5,NA,TGTGCCAGCAGCTTGCCACCAGGGGAGACCCAGTACTTC,CASSLPPGETQYF
TRBD2,TRBV10-2,TRBJ2-7,once,TGCGCCAGCACTCTCCGGACTAGCGGGAGGGGCGAGCAGTACTTC,CASTLRTSGRGEQYF
NA,TRBV6-5,TRBJ2-7,NA,TGTGCCAGCAATAGCTACGAGCAGTACTTC,CASNSYEQYF
TRBD2,TRBV4-1,TRBJ2-7,NA,TGCGCCAGCAGCCACACCGCGGGAGTGGTCTACGAGCAGTACTTC,CASSHTAGVVYEQYF
NA,TRBV24-1,TRBJ2-1,NA,TGTGCCACCAGTGGTGCAGCGGGCCGCAATGAGCAGTTCTTC,CATSGAAGRNEQFF
NA,TRBV7-6,TRBJ1-1,NA,TGTGCCAGCAGCTTAGAACGGGTCATGAACACTGAAGCTTTCTTT,CASSLERVMNTEAFF
NA,TRBV28,TRBJ1-6,NA,TGTGCCAGCAGTCAGGGGAGCTCCTATAATTCACCCCTCCACTTT,CASSQGSSYNSPLHF
NA,TRBV7-9,TRBJ1-5,NA,TGTGCCAGCAGCTTAGAATCTCCCTTCAGCAATCAGCCCCAGCATTTT,CASSLESPFSNQPQHF
NA,TRBV5-1,TRBJ1-1,NA,TGCGCCAGCAGCTTGGTTCACGGGGGCACTGAAGCTTTCTTT,CASSLVHGGTEAFF
TRBD1,TRBV19,TRBJ1-1,NA,TGTGCCAGTAGACGCCAGGGGGCGAGGAACACTGAAGCTTTCTTT,CASRRQGARNTEAFF
TRBD1,TRBV19,TRBJ2-5,once,TGTGCCAGTAGTAGATTTGGGGACAGGGGGACCCAGTACTTC,CASSRFGDRGTQYF
NA,TRBV3-1/TRBV3-2,TRBJ2-3,NA,TGTGCCAGTGGCGGGCGGGATGGAGTAGATACGCAGTATTTT,CASGGRDGVDTQYF
NA,TRBV29-1,TRBJ1-1,NA,TGCAGCGCTGTAGGGACTCTGAACACTGAAGCTTTCTTT,CSAVGTLNTEAFF
TRBD1,TRBV7-6,TRBJ2-7,NA,TGTGCCAGCAGCTCCCCTTACCGGGACAGGGCCCACGAGCAGTACTTC,CASSSPYRDRAHEQYF
TRBD2,TRBV6-5,TRBJ2-1,NA,TGTGCCAGCAGTTACCCGACTAGCGGGGGTAACAATGAGCAGTTCTTC,CASSYPTSGGNNEQFF
NA,TRBV11-1,TRBJ1-1,NA,TGTGCCAGCAGCTTAGGGGGCCCCACTGAAGCTTTCTTT,CASSLGGPTEAFF
NA,TRBV3-1/TRBV3-2,TRBJ1-2,NA,TGTGCCAGCAGCCAAGTGCGAGGGGGTAGTGCTGGCTACACCTTC,CASSQVRGGSAGYTF
TRBD1,TRBV28,TRBJ1-5,NA,TGTGCCAGCAGTCTCAAGACAGGGGCAGGCAATCAGCCCCAGCATTTT,CASSLKTGAGNQPQHF
NA,TRBV19,TRBJ1-5,NA,TGTGCCAGTAGTATTCGACAGATTAGCAATCAGCCCCAGCATTTT,CASSIRQISNQPQHF
NA,TRBV5-1,TRBJ2-7,NA,TGCGCCAGCAGCTTTAGGGGTTACGAGCAGTACTTC,CASSFRGYEQYF
TRBD1,TRBV6-6,TRBJ1-2,NA,TGTGCCAGCAGTTCCGGACAGGGGGCAATTTATGGCTACACCTTC,CASSSGQGAIYGYTF
TRBD2,TRBV14,TRBJ2-5,NA,TGTGCCAGCAGCTTGGGAGGGGCGCGCGGGGAGACCCAGTACTTC,CASSLGGARGETQYF
NA,TRBV19,TRBJ2-7,NA,TGTGCCAGTAGCCCCGGACAGAATAACGAGCAGTACTTC,CASSPGQNNEQYF
TRBD2,TRBV12-5,TRBJ2-1,NA,TGTGCTAGTTGTTATAGCGGGATCTCCTACAATGAGCAGTTCTTC,CASCYSGISYNEQFF
NA,TRBV15,TRBJ2-7,NA,TGTGCCACCAGCAAGGGAGATGGGCTAGTGATTTTCCGCGAGCAGTACTTC,CATSKGDGLVIFREQYF
NA,TRBV9,TRBJ1-1,few,TGTGCCAGCAGCCTTAACGGGGGGATTAACACTGAAGCTTTCTTT,CASSLNGGINTEAFF
NA,TRBV5-1,TRBJ1-1,NA,TGCGCCAGCCGCATCAGCCAGGGTGAAGCTTTCTTT,CASRISQGEAFF